This T cell receptor (beta chain) appears in the sequencing data of a study of shared clonotypes between healthy human individuals. Turning to the study itself: There were three CD4 naive, three CD4 memory, two CD8 naive and one CD8 memory plates per donor. Study outcomes and limitations: Generally, naive subsets (rather than memory subsets) showed larger estimated richness.

The V gene's germline CDR1 is SNHLY and CDR2 FYNNEI. The length of the CDR3 is 14 residues. V was clipped by 2 bases and J by 4 bases, with 10 bases between them. Data came from immunoSEQ multiplex PCR; TCRdb stores just in-frame clones and leaves some out. Among 2,500,000 or so clones listed, 93% were seen once. Concerning this clone itself: Antigen: not known.

Donors had no recently reported acute infections or vaccinations and were HIV-negative. The sequenced sample was naive CD4+ T cells from PBMCs. The subset was: CD45RA+ positively selected. The source of this sequence is a man aged 18 to 29 in good health. Some clones in this sample may be carry-over from other donors' samples. J is TRBJ2-3 and V is TRBV2; the D gene could be TRBD1 or TRBD2 (6 bases each). In nucleotides, the CDR3 is TGTGCCAGCAGTGAATGGGGGGCGGCAGATACGCAGTATTTT. Translating gives CASSEWGAADTQYF.